This TCR beta chain emerged from a study of T cells after yellow fever vaccination. Notes on the study in general: Although most clonotypes did not, a small share appeared in both CD4 and CD8 compartments.

This clonotype was counted a few times. No antigen is known for it. TCRdb reanalysed the 5' RACE reads using MiXCR and keeps one entry per CDR3 protein. The sample consists of under 300,000 distinct CDR3 sequences, 10% to 15% of them appearing once. J gave up 5 bases and V 6 bases, and 20 bases lay outside the gene matches. CDR1 and CDR2 (germline): DFQATT, SNEGSKA (reference sequence). The CDR3 is made up of 18 amino acids. The chain uses TRBV20-1 and TRBJ2-1; TRBD2 agrees at 9 bases. Sequencing used CD4+ T cells sorted from PBMCs, obtained 45 days after the yellow fever booster vaccination. This receptor was identified in a young man who received the YFV17D yellow fever vaccine. The CDR3 is CSATPAASGTRRNNEQFF. The CDR3 DNA reads TGCAGTGCAACCCCGGCGGCTAGCGGGACGCGAAGGAACAATGAGCAGTTCTTC.